This entry lists 11 T cell receptor beta chains sequenced from one sample in a study of blood T cell repertoires in COVID-19. Repertoires were generated with immunoSEQ multiplex PCR, while TCRdb's copy carries only in-frame clones and drops some. The sample includes 150,000 to 180,000 clones, roughly 84% seen only once; the top ten take under 8.5%. The sequencing sample was made of peripheral blood. Every receptor here comes from a woman aged 60-75 years with COVID-19, enrolled during active disease.

The chain recombines TRBV5-1 with TRBJ1-5, with a weak D call TRBD1 (6 bases). CDR1 and CDR2 from the germline V gene are SGHRS and YFSETQ. The V and J ends lost 1 base and 6 bases respectively, with 11 bases between them. CDR3 length equals 14 residues. In DNA, the CDR3 is TGCGCCAGCAGCTTGATACCAGGGGCTCAGCCCCAGCATTTT. It encodes CASSLIPGAQPQHF.

The chain joins TRBV11-2 to TRBJ1-1, with D tentatively TRBD1 (6 bases). V lost 4 bases and J lost 1, with 13 bases in between. The CDR3 is made up of 15 amino acids. CDR1 and CDR2 from the germline V gene are SGHAT and FQNNGV. This CDR3 reads CASSSKGHPNTEAFF. In DNA form, the CDR3 reads TGTGCCAGCAGCTCCAAGGGACACCCGAACACTGAAGCTTTCTTT.

The CDR3 reads CALGGDRGPEKLFF. The CDR3 DNA is TGTGCCCTTGGGGGGGACAGGGGACCAGAAAAACTGTTTTTT. The chain joins TRBV6-5 to TRBJ1-4, with 10 nucleotides matching TRBD1. Germline CDR1 and CDR2: MNHEY and SVGAGI. The CDR3 length is 14 residues. Losses at the gene ends were 11 bases for V and 8 bases for J; bases not matched to a gene: 11.

V and J are TRBV18 and TRBJ2-7; a possible D gene is TRBD2 (5 bases). The CDR3 spans 15 residues. Germline loops: CDR1 KGHSH, CDR2 LQKENI. The ends were cut back, 3 bases at V and 0 bases at J, with 12 bases in the middle. This CDR3 is CASSPGRESSYEQYF. The DNA for the CDR3 is TGTGCCAGCTCACCGGGCCGGGAAAGCTCCTACGAGCAGTACTTC.

V gene TRBV2 combines with J gene TRBJ1-4; D is perhaps TRBD1 (6 bases). Trimming took 6 bases from V and 6 from J, leaving 14 bases between them. Germline assignment: CDR1 SNHLY and CDR2 FYNNEI. The CDR3 runs 14 residues. CDR3 DNA sequence: TGTGCCAGCAGCAGGGGCACCTTATATGAAAAACTGTTTTTT. This sequence encodes CASSRGTLYEKLFF.

This rearrangement joins TRBV6-5 to TRBJ1-1; TRBD1 matches 7 bases. Unmatched junction bases numbered 7, after V lost 4 bases and J lost 5 bases. The CDR3 has 14 residues. In germline, CDR1 is MNHEY, CDR2 SVGAGI. Here the CDR3 reads CASSFDRVRTEAFF. CDR3 sequence (DNA): TGTGCCAGCAGTTTTGACAGGGTAAGGACTGAAGCTTTCTTT.

The chain carries TRBV6-5 and TRBJ1-6, with TRBD1 identical over 9 bases. This CDR3 is built from 14 residues. V was clipped by 6 bases and J by 5 bases; unmatched bases: 2. Germline CDR1 and CDR2: MNHEY and SVGAGI. The CDR3 reads CASRWTGDNSPLHF. The DNA of the CDR3 is TGTGCCAGCAGATGGACAGGGGATAATTCACCCCTCCACTTT.

The chain couples TRBV11-3 to TRBJ2-1; the match to TRBD1 covers 7 bases. Germline CDR1 reads SGHNT; CDR2 reads YENEEA. The CDR3 sequence is 16 residues long. J gave up 0 bases and V 2 bases, and 4 bases lay outside the gene matches. The CDR3 spells CASSLRGQSSYNEQFF. For the CDR3, the DNA is TGTGCCAGCAGCTTAAGGGGACAGAGCTCCTACAATGAGCAGTTCTTC.

The chain is built from TRBV12-3 or TRBV12-4 and TRBJ1-3; D unclear. The V end was cut by 8 bases, the J end by 0 bases, with 8 bases between. The CDR3 sequence is 13 residues long. CDR3 region: CASSPRSGNTIYF. The CDR3 bases are TGTGCCAGCTCCCCGCGCTCTGGAAACACCATATATTTT.

V usage is TRBV7-2 and J usage is TRBJ1-5; D might be TRBD1 (5 bases). The CDR3 spans 15 residues. V lost 1 base and J lost 1, with 8 bases in between. CDR1 and CDR2 from the germline V gene are SGHTA and FQGNSA. The chain's CDR3 is CASSLVRVSNQPQHF. Written as DNA, the CDR3 is TGTGCCAGCAGCTTAGTCAGGGTGAGCAATCAGCCCCAGCATTTT. The full variable domain, with the rest looked up from reference TRBV7-2 and TRBJ1-5, is GAGVSQSPSNKVTEKGKDVELRCDPISGHTALYWYRQSLGQGLEFLIYFQGNSAPDKSGLPSDRFSAERTGGSVSTLTIQRTQQEDSAVYLCASSLVRVSNQPQHFGDGTRLSIL.

This chain links TRBV6-5 with TRBJ1-3; weak D call: TRBD1 (5 bases). The CDR3 has 15 amino acids. The V gene's germline CDR1 is MNHEY and CDR2 SVGAGI. Deletions cut 6 bases from V and 3 bases from J, with 15 bases between. The chain's CDR3 is CASRPGGGGGNTIYF. The DNA for the CDR3 is TGTGCCAGCAGACCCGGCGGGGGTGGTGGAAACACCATATATTTT.